Presented here are 13 T cell receptor beta chains from one specimen sequenced in a study of T cell repertoires in cytomegalovirus infection. These receptors have no known antigen. TCRdb reprocessed the reads with MiXCR, giving one entry per CDR3 protein. Here the sample spans about 770,000 distinct CDR3 sequences, around 29% being singletons. The source material was cultured CD8+ T cells from PBMCs, sampled from culture after CMV antigen stimulation. These receptors originate from a human donor in good health (CMV status not recorded). Some clones in this sample may be carry-over from other donors' samples.

J is TRBJ1-2 and V is TRBV28; D uncertain. With 6 bases removed from V and 4 bases from J, the gap between germline ends came to 12 bases. The CDR3 length is 13 residues. Germline V gives CDR1 MDHEN, CDR2 SYDVKM. Here the CDR3 DNA reads TGTGCCAGCAGCCGGGGTATCGGCTATGGCTACACCTTC. The encoded protein is CASSRGIGYGYTF.

The chain is built from TRBV4-1 and TRBJ1-2, with D possibly TRBD1 on 5 matching bases. From germline, CDR1 is MGHRA and CDR2 YSYEKL. The V and J ends lost 10 bases and 3 bases respectively, with 21 bases between them. The length of the CDR3 is 15 residues. The DNA for the CDR3 is TGCGCCACCCCGCCCGGGGGGAGTAAAGACTATGGCTACACCTTC. Amino acid sequence: CATPPGGSKDYGYTF.

The CDR3 loop is CASSQDIAATDTQYF. For the CDR3, the DNA is TGCGCCAGCAGCCAAGATATAGCGGCCACAGATACGCAGTATTTT. The chain carries TRBV4-3 and TRBJ2-3; the D gene is possibly TRBD2 (6 bases). The germline CDR1 and CDR2 sequences are LGHNA and YSLEER. This CDR3 has 15 residues. V lost 0 bases and J 2 bases, leaving 9 bases between the germline ends.

The table lists this clonotype with many counts. J is TRBJ2-4 and V is TRBV7-2, with D perhaps matching TRBD1 (6 bases). The CDR3 consists of 16 residues. Trimming stripped 5 bases from V and 0 bases from J, with 14 bases between. CDR1 is SGHTA and CDR2 is FQGNSA in the germline V gene. The chain's CDR3 is CASSRTAILAKNIQYF. CDR3 in DNA: TGTGCCAGCAGCCGGACAGCGATTCTAGCCAAAAACATTCAGTACTTC.

This clonotype came up many times. The CDR3 DNA is TGTGCCAGCAGCTTAGAGGGGTCAGGGGGCCTCTACGAGCAGTACTTC. Protein product: CASSLEGSGGLYEQYF. This chain links TRBV7-8 with TRBJ2-7; TRBD1 matches 8 bases. The CDR3 covers 16 residues. In germline, CDR1 is SGHVS, CDR2 FQNEAQ. V shed 1 base and J 3 bases; nucleotides not matched to a gene: 8. The full variable domain, with the rest looked up from reference TRBV7-8 and TRBJ2-7, is GAGVSQSPRYKVAKRGQDVALRCDPISGHVSLFWYQQALGQGPEFLTYFQNEAQLDKSGLPSDRFFAERPEGSVSTLKIQRTQQEDSAVYLCASSLEGSGGLYEQYFGPGTRLTVT.

This clonotype was recorded at least ten times. V usage is TRBV6-1 and J usage is TRBJ2-7, with D perhaps TRBD1 or TRBD2 (6 bases each). V gave up 5 bases and J gave up 2 bases, with 16 bases separating them. CDR1 is MNHNS, CDR2 SASEGT, per germline. The CDR3 has 15 amino acids. The CDR3 DNA sequence: TGTGCCAGCAGTACTACCCATGGGGGGCCCTACGAGCAGTACTTC. Protein: CASSTTHGGPYEQYF.

This clonotype was seen many times. The CDR3 loop is CASSLGGPSYEQYF. In DNA, the CDR3 is TGTGCCAGCAGCTTAGGGGGGCCTTCCTACGAGCAGTACTTC. The chain joins TRBV7-2 to TRBJ2-7; tentatively, D is TRBD1 (6 bases). Trimming took off 1 base at V and 1 base at J, with 8 bases between the two ends. From germline, CDR1 is SGHTA and CDR2 FQGNSA. This CDR3 spans 14 amino acids. Drawing the rest from reference TRBV7-2 and TRBJ2-7, the complete variable domain is GAGVSQSPSNKVTEKGKDVELRCDPISGHTALYWYRQSLGQGLEFLIYFQGNSAPDKSGLPSDRFSAERTGGSVSTLTIQRTQQEDSAVYLCASSLGGPSYEQYFGPGTRLTVT.

V usage is TRBV19 and J usage is TRBJ1-5; D remains ambiguous. With 7 bases removed from V and 0 bases from J, the gap between germline ends came to 13 bases. Germline assignment: CDR1 LNHDA and CDR2 SQIVND (reference sequence). CDR3 length equals 15 residues. The CDR3: CASIEAGYSNQPQHF. The CDR3 nucleotides are TGTGCCAGTATTGAGGCCGGATATAGCAATCAGCCCCAGCATTTT.

This clonotype appeared a few times. The chain uses TRBV4-1 and TRBJ1-5; possibly TRBD1 for D (5 bases). V lost 0 bases and J lost 1, with 10 bases in between. Germline lookup yields CDR1 MGHRA and CDR2 YSYEKL. CDR3 length: 16 residues. The DNA for the CDR3 is TGCGCCAGCAGCCAAGAAGGGGTTAGGAGCAATCAGCCCCAGCATTTT. Protein sequence: CASSQEGVRSNQPQHF.

This clonotype turned up a few times. The chain recombines TRBV28 with TRBJ2-5; TRBD1 might be the D (6 bases). Germline CDR1 and CDR2: MDHEN and SYDVKM. Trimming left V 3 bases short and J 3 bases short, with 17 bases between. CDR3 length equals 16 residues. The CDR3 here is CASSFYRVGMEETQYF. CDR3 DNA: TGTGCCAGCAGTTTTTACAGGGTAGGGATGGAAGAGACCCAGTACTTC.

This clonotype was observed a few times. The chain carries TRBV2 and TRBJ2-1; D possibly uses TRBD1 or TRBD2 (5 bases each). In germline, CDR1 is SNHLY, CDR2 FYNNEI. Trimming shortened V by 10 bases and J by 4 bases, and 20 bases separated the two germline ends. This CDR3 has 15 amino acids. In DNA, the CDR3 is TGTGCCACCAGCATTCCCGGGACCCTGTACAATGAGCAGTTCTTC. Its protein is CATSIPGTLYNEQFF.

The V and J genes are TRBV24-1 and TRBJ2-5; no definite D call. The CDR3 sequence is 14 residues long. Germline V lookup: CDR1 KGHDR, CDR2 SFDVKD. Trimming removed 1 base from V and 3 bases from J, with 8 bases in between. DNA of the CDR3: TGTGCCACCAGTGATTTAGACAAAGAAGAGACCCAGTACTTC. This codes for CATSDLDKEETQYF.

This clonotype was detected only a few times. The chain uses TRBV27 and TRBJ1-1, with no clear D. There are 17 residues in the CDR3. Germline CDR1 is MNHEY and CDR2 is SMNVEV (reference sequence). V was clipped by 5 bases and J by 1 base, with 20 bases between them. The CDR3 loop is CASSPGEKLTSNTEAFF. CDR3 bases: TGTGCCAGCAGTCCGGGAGAAAAACTTACCTCGAACACTGAAGCTTTCTTT.